This is a list of T cell receptor beta chains from one sample in a study of T cell repertoires in cytomegalovirus infection. TCRdb fed the reads into MiXCR, producing one record per CDR3 protein. The table shows approximately 100,000 distinct CDR3 sequences, with 23% occurring only once. Sequences were obtained from CD8+ T cells from PBMCs. The receptors shown here come from a human donor in good health (CMV status not recorded). Some clones in this sample may be carry-over from other donors' samples. CDR3s include the opening cysteine and the closing phenylalanine or tryptophan. Each record gives: V gene, J gene, D gene, clone size, CDR3 protein, CDR3 DNA. D genes are given only for firm matches. Only part of the rows carry a size: once, few, many, or a class if the clone is expanded.

TRBV28	TRBJ2-7	NA	many	CASSQTGGRTYEQYF	TGTGCCAGCAGTCAAACCGGGGGGCGTACCTACGAGCAGTACTTC
TRBV6-2/TRBV6-3	TRBJ2-1	NA	many	CASTRSSYNEQFF	TGTGCCAGCACTAGAAGCTCCTACAATGAGCAGTTCTTC
TRBV7-9	TRBJ2-2	NA	NA	CASSPPLGGELFF	TGTGCCAGCAGCCCCCCCCTGGGCGGGGAGCTGTTTTTT
TRBV27	TRBJ1-6	TRBD1	NA	CASSSGQGSPLHF	TGTGCCAGCAGCTCGGGACAGGGGTCACCCCTCCACTTT
TRBV4-3	TRBJ2-1	TRBD1	NA	CTSSQDPTGHSYNEQFF	TGCACCAGCAGCCAAGATCCGACAGGGCACTCCTACAATGAGCAGTTCTTC
TRBV7-6	TRBJ2-2	TRBD1	few	CASSPSNRGPEDGTGELFF	TGTGCCAGCAGCCCATCGAACAGGGGGCCCGAAGACGGTACCGGGGAGCTGTTTTTT
TRBV9	TRBJ1-1	NA	once	CASSVQTGWNTEAFF	TGTGCCAGCAGCGTCCAGACCGGGTGGAACACTGAAGCTTTCTTT
TRBV27	TRBJ2-4	NA	many	CASSQDNLAKNIQYF	TGTGCCAGCAGCCAAGACAACCTAGCCAAAAACATTCAGTACTTC
TRBV6-2/TRBV6-3	TRBJ1-1	NA	few	CASSYSDRNTEAFF	TGTGCCAGCAGTTACTCGGACAGGAACACTGAAGCTTTCTTT
TRBV2	TRBJ2-1	TRBD2	NA	CASSEEVRGGLGNEQFF	TGTGCCAGCAGTGAAGAAGTGCGGGGGGGCCTGGGTAATGAGCAGTTCTTC
TRBV2	TRBJ2-2	NA	NA	CASSDSGNTGELFF	TGTGCCAGCAGTGACAGCGGGAACACCGGGGAGCTGTTTTTT
TRBV7-9	TRBJ2-7	TRBD1	many	CASSLVGRGSNEQYF	TGTGCCAGCAGCTTAGTTGGCAGGGGGTCCAACGAGCAGTACTTC
TRBV13	TRBJ2-7	TRBD1	NA	CASSARGDSRSYEQYF	TGTGCCAGCAGCGCCCGAGGGGACAGCCGCTCCTACGAGCAGTACTTC
TRBV4-1	TRBJ1-2	NA	NA	CASSQVEGNYGYTF	TGCGCCAGCAGCCAAGTAGAAGGGAACTATGGCTACACCTTC
TRBV7-2	TRBJ2-7	NA	medium-sized	CASSSQTYEQYF	TGTGCCAGCAGCTCCCAAACCTACGAGCAGTACTTC
TRBV7-8	TRBJ2-1	NA	many	CASSLAHRVTKYNEQFF	TGTGCCAGCAGCTTAGCTCACAGGGTCACGAAATACAATGAGCAGTTCTTC
TRBV11-2	TRBJ1-4	NA	NA	CASSLTGESNEKLFF	TGTGCCAGCAGTTTAACCGGGGAGTCTAATGAAAAACTGTTTTTT